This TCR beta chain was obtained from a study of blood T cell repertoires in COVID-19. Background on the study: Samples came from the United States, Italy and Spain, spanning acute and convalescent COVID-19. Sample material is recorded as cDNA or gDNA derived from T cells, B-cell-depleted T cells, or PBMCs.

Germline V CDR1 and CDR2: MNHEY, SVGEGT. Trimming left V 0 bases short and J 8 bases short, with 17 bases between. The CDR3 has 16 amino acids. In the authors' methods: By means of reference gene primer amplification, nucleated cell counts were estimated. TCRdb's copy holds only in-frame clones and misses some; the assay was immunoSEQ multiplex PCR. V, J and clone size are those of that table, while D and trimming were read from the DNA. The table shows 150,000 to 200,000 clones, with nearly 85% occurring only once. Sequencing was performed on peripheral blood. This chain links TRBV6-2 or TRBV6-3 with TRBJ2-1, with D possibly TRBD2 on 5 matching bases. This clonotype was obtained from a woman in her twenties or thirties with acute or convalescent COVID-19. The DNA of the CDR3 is TGTGCCAGCAGTTACTCGCGCTTCCTCCCGAGGGATGAGCAGTTCTTC. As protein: CASSYSRFLPRDEQFF.